The 32 T cell receptor beta chains below come from one sample, sequenced in a study of blood T cell repertoires in COVID-19. Libraries were prepared by immunoSEQ multiplex PCR; TCRdb keeps only in-frame clonotypes and omits some of them. Of about 140,000 clones in the sample, more than 65% are singletons; the top ten hold approximately 14%. The sequencing input was peripheral blood. The source of these receptors is an elderly man with acute or convalescent COVID-19.

This CDR3 is CASSLSSGGYNEQFF. CDR3 nucleotide sequence: TGTGCCAGCAGCTTATCTAGCGGGGGGTACAATGAGCAGTTCTTC. The rearrangement uses TRBV7-9 and TRBJ2-1; 11 bases agree with TRBD2. This CDR3 spans 15 amino acids. Unmatched junction bases numbered 1, after V lost 2 bases and J lost 4 bases. The germline V gene has CDR1 SEHNR and CDR2 FQNEAQ (reference sequence).

This clone was detected only a few times. The rearrangement joins TRBV3-1 (or the pseudogene TRBV3-2) to TRBJ1-5; D perhaps matches TRBD1 (6 bases). This CDR3 region has 14 residues. Germline V lookup: CDR1 LGHDT, CDR2 YNNKEL (reference sequence). V lost 4 bases, J lost 6 bases, and 13 bases lay in between. CDR3: CASSPYREGQPQHF. CDR3 coding DNA: TGTGCCAGCAGCCCGTACAGGGAGGGTCAGCCCCAGCATTTT.

This chain uses TRBV11-1 with TRBJ2-2, with 7 bases fitting TRBD1. Germline CDR1 reads SGHAT; CDR2 reads FQDESV (reference sequence). Trimming at V came to 6 bases and at J to 7 bases, leaving 8 bases not matched to a gene. The CDR3 length is 14 residues. The CDR3 DNA reads as TGTGCCAGCAGACGCGACAGGGACGTCGGGGAGCTGTTTTTT. Translated, it gives CASRRDRDVGELFF.

The chain couples TRBV28 to TRBJ2-7; tentative D call: TRBD1 (6 bases). Germline V gives CDR1 MDHEN, CDR2 SYDVKM. The CDR3 consists of 16 residues. V shed 4 bases and J shed 3 bases, with 19 bases lying between them. CDR3 residues: CASSSTGFGTNYEQYF. The CDR3 nucleotides read TGTGCCAGCAGTTCAACAGGGTTCGGTACCAACTACGAGCAGTACTTC. The complete variable domain, with remaining parts taken from reference TRBV28 and TRBJ2-7, reads DVKVTQSSRYLVKRTGEKVFLECVQDMDHENMFWYRQDPGLGLRLIYFSYDVKMKEKGDIPEGYSVSREKKERFSLILESASTNQTSMYLCASSSTGFGTNYEQYFGPGTRLTVT.

This clone was observed a handful of times. The chain joins TRBV28 to TRBJ2-1, with TRBD2 identical over 11 bases. CDR1 is MDHEN and CDR2 is SYDVKM in the germline V gene. J lost 10 bases, V lost 7 bases, and 15 bases had no gene match. The CDR3 has 16 amino acids. Here the CDR3 reads CASITSGGPVGGEQFF. As DNA, the CDR3 is TGTGCCAGCATTACTAGCGGGGGCCCCGTAGGGGGGGAGCAGTTCTTC. Full variable domain (rest looked up from reference TRBV28 and TRBJ2-1): DVKVTQSSRYLVKRTGEKVFLECVQDMDHENMFWYRQDPGLGLRLIYFSYDVKMKEKGDIPEGYSVSREKKERFSLILESASTNQTSMYLCASITSGGPVGGEQFFGPGTRLTVL.

The chain employs TRBV10-2 and TRBJ2-1; the match to TRBD2 covers 14 bases. The ends lost 6 bases at V and 6 bases at J; junction bases unmatched: 7. This CDR3 has 16 amino acids. Germline CDR1 and CDR2: WSHSY and SAAADI. In DNA, the CDR3 is TGCGCCAGCAGGGACAGGACTAGCGGGGGGTCCAATGAGCAGTTCTTC. The encoded protein is CASRDRTSGGSNEQFF.

The chain joins TRBV4-1 to TRBJ2-3; 11 bases agree with TRBD1. V lost 11 bases, J lost 2 bases, and 15 bases stayed unmatched. CDR3 length: 17 residues. Per germline, CDR1 MGHRA and CDR2 YSYEKL. The CDR3 reads CAPRGQGAIDYTDTQYF. In nucleotides, the CDR3 is TGCGCCCCTCGAGGACAGGGGGCCATCGATTACACAGATACGCAGTATTTT.

V is TRBV6-5 and J is TRBJ2-1, with 7 bases that match TRBD1. This CDR3 has 15 amino acids. Germline V gene lookup returns CDR1 MNHEY and CDR2 SVGAGI. With V trimmed by 4 bases and J by 5 bases, 8 bases remained unmatched. The CDR3 region is CASSLTGAPNNEQFF. The CDR3 DNA sequence: TGTGCCAGCAGTTTAACAGGGGCCCCTAACAATGAGCAGTTCTTC.

The CDR3 DNA is TGTGCCAGCAGCGGAAATGAGCGGGGGGTCTCCTACGAGCAGTACTTC. This sequence encodes CASSGNERGVSYEQYF. The J gene is TRBJ2-7, the V gene TRBV6-2 or TRBV6-3; 9 bases are a match to TRBD2. The CDR3 covers 16 residues. Germline V CDR1 and CDR2: MNHEY, SVGEGT. V lost 6 bases and J lost 0; bases outside the gene matches: 9.

This clone was observed a single time. J is TRBJ2-7 and V is TRBV2; D is perhaps TRBD1 (5 bases). This CDR3 region has 16 residues. Trimming removed 5 bases at V and 6 bases at J, with 23 bases between. The germline V gene encodes CDR1 SNHLY and CDR2 FYNNEI. CDR3 DNA: TGTGCCAGCAGTCCGGACACCGACCTTTACGTGGGCGAGCAGTACTTC. It specifies CASSPDTDLYVGEQYF.

This rearrangement joins TRBV10-2 to TRBJ1-3, with D tentatively TRBD1 (5 bases). Germline CDR1 is WSHSY and CDR2 is SAAADI. This CDR3 is built from 15 residues. Trimming removed 7 bases from V and 0 bases from J, with 13 bases in between. CDR3 in DNA: TGCGCCAGCACCCCCTCAGGGAACTCTGGAAACACCATATATTTT. Encoded protein: CASTPSGNSGNTIYF.

V gene TRBV7-6 combines with J gene TRBJ2-7; 9 bases align to TRBD2. The CDR3 contains 17 residues. J was trimmed by 3 bases and V by 1 base; bases with no gene match: 10. Germline V gene sequence: CDR1 SGHVS, CDR2 FNYEAQ. The CDR3, as DNA: TGTGCCAGCAGCTTAGAGGCTAGCGGGACGAATTTCTACGAGCAGTACTTC. As protein: CASSLEASGTNFYEQYF. The variable domain in full, completed from reference TRBV7-6 and TRBJ2-7, reads GAGVSQSPRYKVTKRGQDVALRCDPISGHVSLYWYRQALGQGPEFLTYFNYEAQQDKSGLPNDRFSAERPEGSISTLTIQRTEQRDSAMYRCASSLEASGTNFYEQYFGPGTRLTVT.

The chain joins TRBV5-8 to TRBJ2-4, with TRBD1 as a possible D gene (5 bases). This CDR3 spans 15 amino acids. Trimming cost V 0 bases and J 8 bases, with 15 bases left between them. CDR1 SGHTS and CDR2 YDEGEE come from the germline V gene. Here the CDR3 DNA reads TGTGCCAGCAGCTTGGCCATCTCTGGGGCGGACATTCAGTACTTC. This sequence encodes CASSLAISGADIQYF.

The chain couples TRBV7-2 to TRBJ2-2; 7 bases are a match to TRBD1. The CDR3 loop spans 15 amino acids. The trim removed 4 bases at V and 5 bases at J, leaving 7 bases unmatched. Germline values: CDR1 SGHTA, CDR2 FQGNSA. CDR3 protein: CASSSQGIGTGELFF. DNA for the CDR3: TGTGCCAGCAGCTCACAGGGGATAGGGACCGGGGAGCTGTTTTTT.

This clone was recorded a few times. The chain links TRBV2 to TRBJ1-2, with 11 bases identical to TRBD1. Germline trimming cut 3 bases from V and 8 bases from J; bases unmatched to any gene: 11. The CDR3 has 16 amino acids. Germline CDR1 reads SNHLY; CDR2 reads FYNNEI. The CDR3 DNA is TGTGCCAGCAGTGAGAGGACAGGGGGCGCGTCGTCCGGCTACACCTTC. The encoded protein is CASSERTGGASSGYTF.

This clone was detected a few times. The genes are TRBV5-1 and TRBJ2-2, with unresolved D. The length of the CDR3 is 13 residues. The ends were cut back, 4 bases at V and 5 bases at J, with 9 bases in the middle. Per germline, CDR1 SGHRS and CDR2 YFSETQ. CDR3 in amino acids: CASSHIRTGELFF. CDR3 DNA sequence: TGCGCCAGCAGCCACATACGAACCGGGGAGCTGTTTTTT.

The chain carries TRBV18 and TRBJ2-5; D is perhaps TRBD2 (7 bases). V dropped 3 bases and J dropped 6 bases, with 11 bases sitting between them. The CDR3 length is 13 residues. Looked up from germline, CDR1 is KGHSH and CDR2 is LQKENI. The CDR3 spells CASSPAGGQTQYF. CDR3 sequence (DNA): TGTGCCAGCTCACCTGCCGGGGGGCAGACCCAGTACTTC.

This clone turned up a few times. The CDR3 is CASTPTNYNSPLHF. CDR3 sequence (DNA): TGTGCCAGCACTCCGACAAACTATAATTCACCCCTCCACTTT. The chain combines TRBV7-9 with TRBJ1-6; no firm D call. This CDR3 has 14 residues. Trimming removed 7 bases from V and 3 bases from J, with 10 bases in between. Germline-derived CDR1 and CDR2 are SEHNR and FQNEAQ (reference sequence).

The V call is TRBV9, the J call TRBJ2-2, with D unresolved. In germline, CDR1 is SGDLS, CDR2 YYNGEE. The V end was cut by 0 bases, the J end by 8 bases, with 8 bases between. The CDR3 consists of 13 residues. Here the CDR3 reads CASSVGMEGELFF. The CDR3 DNA reads as TGTGCCAGCAGCGTAGGCATGGAGGGGGAGCTGTTTTTT. The complete variable domain, with remaining parts taken from reference TRBV9 and TRBJ2-2, reads DSGVTQTPKHLITATGQRVTLRCSPRSGDLSVYWYQQSLDQGLQFLIQYYNGEERAKGNILERFSAQQFPDLHSELNLSSLELGDSALYFCASSVGMEGELFFGEGSRLTVL.

The V gene is TRBV24-1, the J gene TRBJ2-3; perhaps TRBD2 as D (5 bases). Germline-derived CDR1 and CDR2 are KGHDR and SFDVKD. Trimming stripped 2 bases from V and 6 bases from J, with 17 bases between. CDR3 length equals 16 residues. The CDR3 spells CATSDSRGLVTDTQYF. The CDR3 nucleotides read TGTGCCACCAGTGATTCCCGAGGGCTCGTGACGGATACGCAGTATTTT.

The chain combines TRBV27 with TRBJ2-3, with a weak D call TRBD2 (6 bases). Trimming pared 6 bases from V and 5 bases from J, leaving 18 bases between. The germline V gene has CDR1 MNHEY and CDR2 SMNVEV (reference sequence). CDR3 length equals 15 residues. CDR3 nucleotide sequence: TGTGCCAGCAGGGGATGGGACTTCGCGCAAGATACGCAGTATTTT. Translation gives CASRGWDFAQDTQYF.

The rearrangement links TRBV5-1 to TRBJ1-1, with 10 bases that match TRBD1. Germline CDR1 reads SGHRS; CDR2 reads YFSETQ. J lost 0 bases, V lost 4 bases, and 12 bases had no gene match. This CDR3 is built from 18 residues. The CDR3 nucleotides read TGCGCCAGCAGCCCTCGATGGGACAGGGGACCTGTGAACACTGAAGCTTTCTTT. Amino acid sequence: CASSPRWDRGPVNTEAFF.

The V call is TRBV2, the J call TRBJ1-1; perhaps TRBD1 as D (6 bases). Deletions cut 7 bases from V and 4 bases from J, with 19 bases between. The CDR3 sequence is 15 residues long. The germline V gene encodes CDR1 SNHLY and CDR2 FYNNEI. CDR3 nucleotides: TGTGCCAGCAAAGGACAGAGCCTGGGCGTCACTGAAGCTTTCTTT. Protein sequence: CASKGQSLGVTEAFF. The full variable domain, completed using reference TRBV2 and TRBJ1-1, is EPEVTQTPSHQVTQMGQEVILRCVPISNHLYFYWYRQILGQKVEFLVSFYNNEISEKSEIFDDQFSVERPDGSNFTLKIRSTKLEDSAMYFCASKGQSLGVTEAFFGQGTRLTVV.

The J gene is TRBJ1-6, the V gene TRBV19, with 9 bases aligning to TRBD1. Germline CDR1 and CDR2: LNHDA and SQIVND (reference sequence). J lost 8 bases, V lost 5 bases, and 7 bases had no gene match. This CDR3 is 15 amino acids long. In DNA, the CDR3 is TGTGCCAGTAGTCCAGGGACAGGGTTTCATTCACCCCTCCACTTT. Translation gives CASSPGTGFHSPLHF.

This clone was recorded only once. The V gene is TRBV6-4, the J gene TRBJ2-7; a possible D gene is TRBD1 (5 bases). Germline assignment: CDR1 MRHNA and CDR2 SNTAGT. Trimming removed 4 bases at V and 6 bases at J, with 13 bases between. CDR3 length: 13 residues. In DNA form, the CDR3 reads TGTGCCAGCAGTGCCAAAGGGGTCTGCGAGCAGTACTTC. Translation gives CASSAKGVCEQYF.

V gene TRBV7-2 combines with J gene TRBJ1-1; no clear D gene. This CDR3 spans 13 amino acids. V was shortened by 2 bases and J by 5 bases, with 9 bases between the two germline ends. The germline V gene has CDR1 SGHTA and CDR2 FQGNSA. The CDR3 is CASSLFEQTEAFF. CDR3 in DNA: TGTGCCAGCAGCTTATTTGAGCAAACTGAAGCTTTCTTT.

This rearrangement joins TRBV6-1 to TRBJ2-7; 7 bases agree with TRBD1. J lost 11 bases, V lost 0 bases, and 13 bases had no gene match. This CDR3 comprises 15 residues. The germline V gene has CDR1 MNHNS and CDR2 SASEGT. Here the CDR3 DNA reads TGTGCCAGCAGTGAAGCCCGACAGGGTAGTAGGGGGAAGTACTTC. This sequence encodes CASSEARQGSRGKYF.

The chain employs TRBV20-1 and TRBJ2-3; D possibly corresponds to TRBD2 (6 bases). V dropped 3 bases and J dropped 1 base, with 14 bases sitting between them. The CDR3 has 15 amino acids. CDR1 and CDR2 from the germline V gene are DFQATT and SNEGSKA (reference sequence). In nucleotides, the CDR3 is TGCAGTGCTAGTTCCCCGGGGGTGGGCACAGATACGCAGTATTTT. The encoded protein is CSASSPGVGTDTQYF.

V and J are TRBV6-6 and TRBJ1-5; TRBD1 matches at 10 bases. J lost 7 bases, V lost 5 bases, and 8 bases had no gene match. Germline V gives CDR1 MNHNY, CDR2 SVGAGI (reference sequence). CDR3 length: 15 residues. As DNA, the CDR3 is TGTGCCAGCAGTATGCTCGGGACAGGGGACCAGCCCCAGCATTTT. Amino acids: CASSMLGTGDQPQHF.

The DNA of the CDR3 is TGTGCCACCAGTGACTCCCGGGGTCCAGGAAGTCAGCCCCAGCATTTT. This translates into CATSDSRGPGSQPQHF. This sequence joins TRBV24-1 and TRBJ1-5; D unclear. Germline V gene data show CDR1 as KGHDR and CDR2 as SFDVKD. The V end was cut by 4 bases, the J end by 6 bases, with 18 bases between. This CDR3 is 16 amino acids long.

This clone was observed once. The chain employs TRBV10-3 and TRBJ2-7; D might be TRBD1 (5 bases). The germline V gene encodes CDR1 ENHRY and CDR2 SYGVKD. Trimming took 8 bases from V and 5 from J, leaving 19 bases between them. The CDR3 is made up of 14 amino acids. The CDR3: CAIGVLGPDDEQYF. The CDR3, as DNA: TGTGCCATCGGGGTGCTGGGGCCTGATGACGAGCAGTACTTC.

The rearrangement links TRBV6-2 or TRBV6-3 to TRBJ1-6; 7 bases are shared with TRBD1. This CDR3 spans 14 amino acids. J gave up 13 bases and V 5 bases, and 11 bases lay outside the gene matches. Germline V gene data show CDR1 as MNHEY and CDR2 as SVGEGT. In DNA, the CDR3 is TGTGCCAGCAGTGTAGGGACAGCGATATCGCCCCTCCACTTT. The encoded protein is CASSVGTAISPLHF.